These T cell receptor beta chains were read from a single sample in a study of regulatory T cells in long-lasting Graves disease. MiXCR was run by TCRdb on the multiplex PCR reads, yielding one entry per CDR3 protein. The sample carries about 620,000 distinct CDR3 sequences, 16% recorded once. In addition, the sample was reused for a study of T cells in Graves' hyperthyroidism and ophthalmopathy.

Sequencing was performed on peripheral blood mononuclear cells (PBMCs), taken at new diagnosis, from a patient treated with antithyroid drugs. Receptors originate from a woman in her 30s with Graves disease. Each CDR3 is given without its conserved first and last residue. Fields, in order: V gene, J gene, D gene, CDR3 protein. The D gene is left open where the match is weak.

V gene: TRBV20-1
J gene: TRBJ1-2
D gene: .
CDR3 protein: SAGLRKDNYGYT

V gene: TRBV24-1
J gene: TRBJ1-6
D gene: .
CDR3 protein: ATSDSGGPDNSPLH

V gene: TRBV6-1
J gene: TRBJ2-7
D gene: .
CDR3 protein: ASTLKGGNYEQY

V gene: TRBV2
J gene: TRBJ2-7
D gene: TRBD2
CDR3 protein: ASSGLSSGQY

V gene: TRBV20-1
J gene: TRBJ1-1
D gene: .
CDR3 protein: SAISGTWGTEAF

V gene: TRBV20-1
J gene: TRBJ2-1
D gene: TRBD2
CDR3 protein: SARGLAENYNEQF

V gene: TRBV10-3
J gene: TRBJ2-6
D gene: .
CDR3 protein: ATVRPGANVLT

V gene: TRBV6-2/TRBV6-3
J gene: TRBJ2-7
D gene: .
CDR3 protein: ASFVGKGGEQY

V gene: TRBV19
J gene: TRBJ2-2
D gene: TRBD1
CDR3 protein: ASSYGQADTGELF

V gene: TRBV7-2
J gene: TRBJ2-2
D gene: TRBD1
CDR3 protein: ASSLAWAPGQANTGELF

V gene: TRBV20-1
J gene: TRBJ1-6
D gene: TRBD1
CDR3 protein: SASSRGRGHNSPLH

V gene: TRBV27
J gene: TRBJ1-1
D gene: .
CDR3 protein: ASSLSSEAEAF

V gene: TRBV27
J gene: TRBJ2-1
D gene: TRBD2
CDR3 protein: ASSPRLAGVSYNEQF

V gene: TRBV24-1
J gene: TRBJ1-4
D gene: TRBD1
CDR3 protein: ATSDSQQGRNEKLF

V gene: TRBV9
J gene: TRBJ1-1
D gene: .
CDR3 protein: ASSVEAQNTEAF

V gene: TRBV6-1
J gene: TRBJ2-1
D gene: TRBD1
CDR3 protein: ASSKMTGISTNQF

V gene: TRBV20-1
J gene: TRBJ2-1
D gene: .
CDR3 protein: SARVFTYNEQF

V gene: TRBV6-2/TRBV6-3
J gene: TRBJ2-7
D gene: .
CDR3 protein: ASTVQGIAHEQY

V gene: TRBV7-2
J gene: TRBJ1-2
D gene: .
CDR3 protein: ASSLSKNAGYT

V gene: TRBV3-1
J gene: TRBJ2-5
D gene: .
CDR3 protein: ASSQDLERRGMVQETQY

V gene: TRBV7-8
J gene: TRBJ2-7
D gene: .
CDR3 protein: ASSAGRVSYEQY

V gene: TRBV6-1
J gene: TRBJ2-1
D gene: .
CDR3 protein: ASRSGVSVGSYNEQF

V gene: TRBV18
J gene: TRBJ2-1
D gene: .
CDR3 protein: ASSPLPTNEQF

V gene: TRBV6-1
J gene: TRBJ2-1
D gene: TRBD1
CDR3 protein: ATTRDRANNEQF

V gene: TRBV27
J gene: TRBJ2-1
D gene: TRBD2
CDR3 protein: ASRIRTSGSENNEQF